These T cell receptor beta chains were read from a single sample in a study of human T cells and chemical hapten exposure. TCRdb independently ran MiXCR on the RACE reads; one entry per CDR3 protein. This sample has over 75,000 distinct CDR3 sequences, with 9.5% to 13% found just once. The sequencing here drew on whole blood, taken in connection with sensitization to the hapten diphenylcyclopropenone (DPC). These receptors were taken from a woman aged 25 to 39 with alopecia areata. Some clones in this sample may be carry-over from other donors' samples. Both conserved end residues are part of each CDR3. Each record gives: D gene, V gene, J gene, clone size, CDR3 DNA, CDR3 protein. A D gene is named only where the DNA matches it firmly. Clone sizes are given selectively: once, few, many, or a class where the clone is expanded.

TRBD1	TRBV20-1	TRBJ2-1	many	TGCAGTGCTGGACCACCCGGGACAGTCTACAATGAGCAGTTCTTC	CSAGPPGTVYNEQFF
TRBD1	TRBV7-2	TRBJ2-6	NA	TGTGCCAGCAGTTCCCAGGGGGCCTCTGGGGCCAACGTCCTGACTTTC	CASSSQGASGANVLTF
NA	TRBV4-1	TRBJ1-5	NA	TGCGCCAGCAGCCAAGGGGACCATAGCAATCAGCCCCAGCATTTT	CASSQGDHSNQPQHF
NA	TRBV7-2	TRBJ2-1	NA	TGTGCCAGCAGCTGGATGCGGGAAAAGTCCGCTGAGCAGTTCTTC	CASSWMREKSAEQFF
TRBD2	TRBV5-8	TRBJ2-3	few	TGTGCCAGCAGCTTTCTAGCGGGAGGGAGGAGGGTCCAATATACGCAGTATTTT	CASSFLAGGRRVQYTQYF
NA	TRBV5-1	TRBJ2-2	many	TGCGCCAGCAAAGCCATTGAGATGAACACCGGGGAGCTGTTTTTT	CASKAIEMNTGELFF
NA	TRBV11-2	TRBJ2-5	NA	TGTGCCAGCAGCTTAGGGACCCATCCCGAGACCCAGTACTTC	CASSLGTHPETQYF
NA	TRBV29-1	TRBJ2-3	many	TGCAGCGTTGTTTTGGGACGGAGCACAGATACGCAGTATTTT	CSVVLGRSTDTQYF
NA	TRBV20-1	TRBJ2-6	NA	TGCAGTGCTCACCGAAGCTGGGGGTCTGGGGCCAACGTCCTGACTTTC	CSAHRSWGSGANVLTF
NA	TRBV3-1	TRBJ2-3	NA	TGTGCCAGCAGCCAAGATAAGTTGACAGCAGTTAAAGATACGCAGTATTTT	CASSQDKLTAVKDTQYF
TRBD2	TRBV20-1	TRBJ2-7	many	TGCAGTGCTAGTGACACCGGGACTAGCGGGTACGAGCAGTACTTC	CSASDTGTSGYEQYF
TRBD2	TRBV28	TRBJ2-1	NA	TGTGCCAGCAGCTCGGGACTAGCGGGCAATGAGCAGTTCTTC	CASSSGLAGNEQFF
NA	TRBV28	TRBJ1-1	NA	TGTGCCAGCACCACCGGGACACCACAAGCGGCTTTCTTT	CASTTGTPQAAFF
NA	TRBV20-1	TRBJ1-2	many	TGCAGTGCTTACGGACAGTCACCAGCTGGCTACACCTTC	CSAYGQSPAGYTF
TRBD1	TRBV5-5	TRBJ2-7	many	TGTGCCAGCAGCCCTTTTCAGGGGGTCTTGTACGAGCAGTACTTC	CASSPFQGVLYEQYF
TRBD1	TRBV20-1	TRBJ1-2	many	TGCAGTGCTAGCCCCCCGGGACAGATAAACTATGGCTACACCTTC	CSASPPGQINYGYTF
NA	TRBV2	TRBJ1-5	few	TGTGCCAGCAGTGAGAGTCCCAGTAGCAATCAGCCCCAGCATTTT	CASSESPSSNQPQHF
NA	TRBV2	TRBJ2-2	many	TGTGCCAGCAGTCGGGACTTTTTGATCGGGGAGCTGTTTTTT	CASSRDFLIGELFF
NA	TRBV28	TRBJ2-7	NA	TGTGCCAGCGGCAGGGATGTGAGCTCCTACGAGCAGTACTTC	CASGRDVSSYEQYF
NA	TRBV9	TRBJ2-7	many	TGTGCCAGCAGCCCGGGACATAGCTACGAGCAGTACTTC	CASSPGHSYEQYF